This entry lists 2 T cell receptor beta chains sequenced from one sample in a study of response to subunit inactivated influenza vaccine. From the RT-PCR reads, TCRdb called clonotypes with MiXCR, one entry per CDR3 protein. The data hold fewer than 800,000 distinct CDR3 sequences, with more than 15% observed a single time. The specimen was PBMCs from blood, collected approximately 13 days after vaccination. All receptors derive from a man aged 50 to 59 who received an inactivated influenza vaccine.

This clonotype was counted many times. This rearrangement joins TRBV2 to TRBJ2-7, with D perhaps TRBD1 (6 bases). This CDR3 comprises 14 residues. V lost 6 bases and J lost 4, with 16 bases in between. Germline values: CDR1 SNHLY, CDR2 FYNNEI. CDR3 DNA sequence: TGTGCCAGCAGGGCCTCAGGGGTGAGGTACGAGCAGTACTTC. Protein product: CASRASGVRYEQYF. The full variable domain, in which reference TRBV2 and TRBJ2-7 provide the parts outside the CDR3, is EPEVTQTPSHQVTQMGQEVILRCVPISNHLYFYWYRQILGQKVEFLVSFYNNEISEKSEIFDDQFSVERPDGSNFTLKIRSTKLEDSAMYFCASRASGVRYEQYFGPGTRLTVT.

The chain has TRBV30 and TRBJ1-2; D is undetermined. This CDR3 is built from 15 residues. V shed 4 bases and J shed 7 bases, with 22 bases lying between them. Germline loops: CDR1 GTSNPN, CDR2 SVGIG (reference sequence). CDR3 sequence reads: CAWTHARPGRLGYTF. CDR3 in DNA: TGTGCCTGGACACATGCTCGTCCGGGTCGGCTTGGCTACACCTTC.